The 29 T cell receptor beta chains below all came from one sample that was sequenced in a study of spatial heterogeneity in lung cancer. In TCRdb, the 5' RACE reads were re-called with MiXCR into one record per CDR3 protein. In the table there are over 75,000 distinct CDR3 sequences, more than 15% of which are singletons. The time point denotes: sample taken at primary tumor resection. Whole RNA was taken from tumor, nontumor lung or frozen PBMC; it was then sequenced unsorted. Sequencing used PBMCs, obtained at surgery. These TCRs come from a male donor with early-stage non-small cell lung cancer.

This clonotype was counted between two and nine times. This sequence joins TRBV3-1 and TRBJ2-3; 7 nucleotides align to TRBD2. The V segment lost 0 bases and the J segment 7 bases; nucleotides outside the gene matches: 10. Germline V gene data show CDR1 as LGHDT and CDR2 as YNNKEL (reference sequence). This CDR3 is built from 16 residues. CDR3 residues: CASSQDFRTSIHTQYF. The CDR3 DNA is TGTGCCAGCAGCCAAGATTTTAGGACTAGTATCCATACGCAGTATTTT.

This clonotype was picked up many times. V and J are TRBV28 and TRBJ2-7, with D perhaps TRBD1 or TRBD2 (5 bases each). CDR1 and CDR2 (germline): MDHEN, SYDVKM. This CDR3 has 12 residues. The germline V and J ends were trimmed by 6 bases and 7 bases, with 13 bases remaining between them. The CDR3 sequence is CASRPGPREQYF. CDR3 nucleotides: TGTGCCAGCAGACCGGGACCTAGGGAGCAGTACTTC.

This clonotype was picked up many times. This rearrangement joins TRBV5-1 to TRBJ2-3; D is perhaps TRBD2 (6 bases). CDR3 size: 16 residues. Trimming removed 4 bases at V and 1 base at J, with 16 bases between. Germline CDR1 SGHRS, CDR2 YFSETQ. The CDR3 coding sequence is TGCGCCAGCAGCCTGATCGGCGGGGTAGGCACAGATACGCAGTATTTT. The encoded protein is CASSLIGGVGTDTQYF.

The chain carries TRBV5-1 and TRBJ2-2, with a possible D match to TRBD2 (7 bases). The germline gives CDR1 SGHRS, CDR2 YFSETQ. The CDR3 loop spans 14 amino acids. Trimming cost V 7 bases and J 3 bases, with 13 bases left between them. The CDR3 loop is CASRGAQDTGELFF. In DNA form, the CDR3 reads TGCGCCAGCCGGGGGGCACAGGACACCGGGGAGCTGTTTTTT.

The J gene is TRBJ2-5, the V gene TRBV4-3; 7 nucleotides align to TRBD2. With V trimmed by 1 base and J by 5 bases, 10 bases remained unmatched. Germline-derived CDR1 and CDR2 are LGHNA and YSLEER. The CDR3 is 16 residues long. CDR3 DNA sequence: TGCGCCAGCAGCCAAGTAGCGGGCGGAGGGGTGGAGACCCAGTACTTC. Amino acids: CASSQVAGGGVETQYF.

This clonotype was found a few times. The V and J genes are TRBV2 and TRBJ2-1, with D possibly called TRBD1 or TRBD2 (5 bases each). Trimming stripped 5 bases from V and 9 bases from J, with 17 bases between. This CDR3 is 14 amino acids long. Germline V gives CDR1 SNHLY, CDR2 FYNNEI. CDR3 residues: CASSQGNGDAEQFF. The CDR3 bases are TGTGCCAGCAGTCAAGGGAACGGGGACGCTGAGCAGTTCTTC.

This chain links TRBV28 with TRBJ2-7, with D possibly matching TRBD2 (5 bases). Trimming stripped 6 bases from V and 3 bases from J, with 12 bases between. Germline V gene sequence: CDR1 MDHEN, CDR2 SYDVKM. The CDR3 is 13 residues long. Here the CDR3 DNA reads TGTGCCAGCAGCCCCCAGAGGGTCTACGAGCAGTACTTC. Its protein product is CASSPQRVYEQYF. Full variable domain (missing parts from reference TRBV28 and TRBJ2-7): DVKVTQSSRYLVKRTGEKVFLECVQDMDHENMFWYRQDPGLGLRLIYFSYDVKMKEKGDIPEGYSVSREKKERFSLILESASTNQTSMYLCASSPQRVYEQYFGPGTRLTVT.

This clonotype has only a few counts. This chain connects TRBV5-1 to TRBJ2-7; 10 bases map to TRBD1. The V gene's germline CDR1 is SGHRS and CDR2 YFSETQ. Germline trimming cut 0 bases from V and 0 bases from J; bases unmatched to any gene: 0. CDR3 length equals 15 residues. This CDR3 is CASSLGTGGSYEQYF. The CDR3 nucleotides are TGCGCCAGCAGCTTGGGGACAGGGGGCTCCTACGAGCAGTACTTC.

CDR3 sequence (DNA): TGTGCCAGCAGGGGAGGCGGGAGAGTCCACGAGCAGTACTTC. Amino acids: CASRGGGRVHEQYF. The chain is built from TRBV12-3 or TRBV12-4 and TRBJ2-7; 7 positions agree with TRBD2. The CDR3 runs to 14 residues. V was pared by 6 bases and J by 5 bases, with 10 bases of the junction left unmatched.

In its sample, this clonotype was seen a few times. The V gene is TRBV24-1, the J gene TRBJ2-3; D unresolved. The CDR3 is 14 residues long. Germline values: CDR1 KGHDR, CDR2 SFDVKD. Trimming took off 8 bases at V and 0 bases at J, with 11 bases between the two ends. This chain's CDR3 is CATKHSDSTDTQYF. The CDR3 coding sequence is TGTGCCACCAAGCACAGCGATAGCACAGATACGCAGTATTTT.

This sequence joins TRBV10-3 and TRBJ2-7; 7 bases line up with TRBD1. V was clipped by 3 bases and J by 2 bases; unmatched bases: 4. This CDR3 has 14 amino acids. Germline CDR1 reads ENHRY; CDR2 reads SYGVKD. The CDR3 DNA reads as TGTGCCATCAGTGAACAGGGGACGGCCTACGAGCAGTACTTC. It is translated as CAISEQGTAYEQYF.

This clonotype was counted a few times. The chain couples TRBV10-1 to TRBJ2-2; 7 bases match TRBD1. Germline V gene lookup returns CDR1 WNHNN and CDR2 SYGVQD (reference sequence). Germline trimming cut 4 bases from V and 0 bases from J; bases unmatched to any gene: 8. The CDR3 is 17 residues long. The CDR3: CASSGQGWSANTGELFF. The DNA for the CDR3 is TGCGCCAGCAGTGGACAGGGATGGTCTGCGAACACCGGGGAGCTGTTTTTT.

This clonotype showed up many times. The chain carries TRBV28 and TRBJ2-7; 9 positions match TRBD1. Germline assignment: CDR1 MDHEN and CDR2 SYDVKM. Unmatched junction bases numbered 6, after V lost 6 bases and J lost 6 bases. This CDR3 comprises 13 residues. CDR3 DNA: TGTGCCAGCAGACTGAACAGGGGGCGCGAGCAGTACTTC. Translating it yields CASRLNRGREQYF.

This clonotype was detected a few times. The chain is built from TRBV4-2 and TRBJ2-1; maybe TRBD2 (5 bases). The CDR3 is made up of 16 amino acids. Germline loops: CDR1 LGHNA, CDR2 YNFKEQ. V lost 0 bases to trimming and J lost 2 bases, with 11 bases between them. The CDR3 protein is CASSQESAGTYNEQFF. CDR3 coding DNA: TGTGCCAGCAGCCAAGAATCGGCGGGTACCTACAATGAGCAGTTCTTC.

This clonotype was seen a handful of times. This sequence joins TRBV7-9 and TRBJ2-1, with D perhaps TRBD2 (5 bases). Germline CDR1 SEHNR, CDR2 FQNEAQ (reference sequence). V gave up 5 bases and J gave up 7 bases, with 6 bases separating them. This CDR3 contains 11 residues. CDR3 loop: CASSPGNEQFF. In nucleotides, the CDR3 is TGTGCCAGCAGCCCGGGAAATGAGCAGTTCTTC.

The chain recombines TRBV14 with TRBJ1-2, with unresolved D. Trimming removed 0 bases from V and 2 bases from J, with 4 bases in between. Per the germline V gene, CDR1 is SGHDN and CDR2 is FVKESK. The CDR3 loop spans 13 amino acids. CDR3 bases: TGTGCCAGCAGCCAAGAGACCAACTATGGCTACACCTTC. Its protein product is CASSQETNYGYTF.

Here the CDR3 reads CASTLPANTYEQYF. In nucleotides, the CDR3 is TGTGCCAGCACCCTACCAGCGAACACCTACGAGCAGTACTTC. The J gene is TRBJ2-7, the V gene TRBV6-2 or TRBV6-3; D not resolved. The CDR3 loop spans 14 amino acids. Germline V CDR1 and CDR2: MNHEY, SVGEGT. Trimming removed 7 bases from V and 2 bases from J, with 15 bases in between.

This clonotype turned up a few times. J is TRBJ1-5 and V is TRBV6-2 or TRBV6-3; D possibly corresponds to TRBD1 (5 bases). Trimming stripped 5 bases from V and 4 bases from J, with 18 bases between. CDR1 is MNHEY, CDR2 SVGEGT, per germline. The CDR3 is 16 residues long. CDR3 region: CASSPQGKGRNQPQHF. In DNA, the CDR3 is TGTGCCAGCAGTCCCCAGGGAAAGGGGCGGAATCAGCCCCAGCATTTT.

The chain recombines TRBV24-1 with TRBJ1-2; D is possibly TRBD1 (5 bases). CDR3 length: 14 residues. Looked up from germline, CDR1 is KGHDR and CDR2 is SFDVKD. Trimming took 6 bases from V and 1 from J, leaving 11 bases between them. In DNA form, the CDR3 reads TGTGCCACCAGTCCTCGAGGGGTTAACTATGGCTACACCTTC. Translated, it gives CATSPRGVNYGYTF.

The chain recombines TRBV7-2 with TRBJ1-1, with no clear D. Germline V gene data show CDR1 as SGHTA and CDR2 as FQGNSA. Trimming took 5 bases from V and 1 from J, leaving 8 bases between them. This CDR3 region has 13 residues. The CDR3 reads CASSPQANTEAFF. The DNA of the CDR3 is TGTGCCAGCAGCCCCCAGGCGAACACTGAAGCTTTCTTT.

The CDR3 nucleotides are TGCGCCAGCAGCCCATGGACAGGGACTCAAGAGACCCAGTACTTC. Its translation: CASSPWTGTQETQYF. The chain links TRBV5-1 to TRBJ2-5; TRBD1 matches at 8 bases. The CDR3 spans 15 residues. The germline gives CDR1 SGHRS, CDR2 YFSETQ. Losses at the gene ends were 4 bases for V and 2 bases for J; bases not matched to a gene: 7. Supplemented by reference TRBV5-1 and TRBJ2-5, the full variable domain reads KAGVTQTPRYLIKTRGQQVTLSCSPISGHRSVSWYQQTPGQGLQFLFEYFSETQRNKGNFPGRFSGRQFSNSRSEMNVSTLELGDSALYLCASSPWTGTQETQYFGPGTRLLVL.

This clonotype was recorded many times. This chain connects TRBV18 to TRBJ1-1, with a possible D match to TRBD1 (5 bases). The CDR3 spans 14 residues. In germline, CDR1 is KGHSH, CDR2 LQKENI. V lost 4 bases and J 2 bases, leaving 11 bases between the germline ends. CDR3 DNA sequence: TGTGCCAGCTCACAAATCCGGGGCAACACTGAAGCTTTCTTT. Its translation: CASSQIRGNTEAFF.

The gene calls are TRBV9 and TRBJ2-3; no reliable D call. The ends were cut back, 5 bases at V and 2 bases at J, with 12 bases in the middle. Germline CDR1 is SGDLS and CDR2 is YYNGEE. This CDR3 has 14 residues. CDR3 coding DNA: TGTGCCAGCAGACGAAGCGCCCCCACAGATACGCAGTATTTT. It specifies CASRRSAPTDTQYF. The whole variable domain, filled in from reference TRBV9 and TRBJ2-3, reads DSGVTQTPKHLITATGQRVTLRCSPRSGDLSVYWYQQSLDQGLQFLIQYYNGEERAKGNILERFSAQQFPDLHSELNLSSLELGDSALYFCASRRSAPTDTQYFGPGTRLTVL.

This chain uses TRBV5-5 with TRBJ2-3; possible D gene TRBD2, 6 bases. V lost 1 base and J lost 1, with 10 bases in between. The germline V gene has CDR1 SGHKS and CDR2 YYEKEE (reference sequence). The CDR3 is 15 residues long. CDR3 sequence reads: CASSLTGSRTDTQYF. The CDR3 bases are TGTGCCAGCAGCTTGACCGGGAGCCGCACAGATACGCAGTATTTT. Based on the CDR3 plus reference TRBV5-5 and TRBJ2-3, the full variable domain is DAGVTQSPTHLIKTRGQQVTLRCSPISGHKSVSWYQQVLGQGPQFIFQYYEKEERGRGNFPDRFSARQFPNYSSELNVNALLLGDSALYLCASSLTGSRTDTQYFGPGTRLTVL.

This clonotype appeared a few times. The V and J genes are TRBV11-2 and TRBJ1-2, with unresolved D. This CDR3 region has 13 residues. V was shortened by 3 bases and J by 4 bases, with 9 bases between the two germline ends. The V gene's germline CDR1 is SGHAT and CDR2 FQNNGV. CDR3 residues: CASSFAAFYGYTF. Here the CDR3 DNA reads TGTGCCAGCAGCTTTGCAGCGTTCTATGGCTACACCTTC.

This clonotype was counted between two and nine times. Here the CDR3 DNA reads TGTGCCAGCAGTTACTCAATGGGAGTAGATCAGCCCCAGCATTTT. Amino acid sequence: CASSYSMGVDQPQHF. The chain combines TRBV6-5 with TRBJ1-5, with no clear D. Germline CDR1 reads MNHEY; CDR2 reads SVGAGI. V was pared by 0 bases and J by 5 bases, with 11 bases between. The CDR3 covers 15 residues.

This chain links TRBV20-1 with TRBJ2-3; 7 bases agree with TRBD2. From germline, CDR1 is DFQATT and CDR2 SNEGSKA (reference sequence). V trimming: 4 bases; J trimming: 2 bases; junction bases outside the gene matches: 12. This CDR3 region has 16 residues. Here the CDR3 DNA reads TGCAGTGCTATCATAGTCGGGGGACTACTCACAGATACGCAGTATTTT. It translates to CSAIIVGGLLTDTQYF.

The V and J genes are TRBV7-2 and TRBJ1-1; D unresolved. Germline CDR1 SGHTA, CDR2 FQGNSA. Trimming shortened V by 5 bases and J by 2 bases, and 15 bases separated the two germline ends. The CDR3 is 15 amino acids. The CDR3 DNA follows: TGTGCCAGCAGCCAATATGGGCAGGTCAACACTGAAGCTTTCTTT. Protein sequence: CASSQYGQVNTEAFF.

This clonotype was seen a few times. This chain connects TRBV7-2 to TRBJ1-2; possibly TRBD1 for D (5 bases). Germline CDR1 is SGHTA and CDR2 is FQGNSA. This CDR3 is built from 15 residues. Trimming removed 4 bases from V and 5 bases from J, with 17 bases in between. CDR3 DNA sequence: TGTGCCAGCAGCTCGGGACGGAATATGGGGTATGGCTACACCTTC. Protein sequence: CASSSGRNMGYGYTF.